This TCR beta chain appears in the sequencing data of a study of cytomegalovirus exposure and HLA in healthy donors. Each of the donors was a healthy bone marrow donor. Study-wide points: More clonal expansion characterized HLA-associated TCR beta chains than equally common others in a later analysis.

This CDR3 comprises 14 residues. Germline CDR1 is SGHRS and CDR2 is YFSETQ. Trimming pared 7 bases from V and 6 bases from J, leaving 17 bases between. In the PCR, 60 Vbeta and 13 Jbeta primers were used. This table comes from immunoSEQ multiplex PCR, and its TCRdb copy is limited to in-frame clones, with some not included. Recorded for this sample: 120,000 or so clones. Note on this clone: The antigen is undetermined.

Sequenced material: PBMCs. This receptor was obtained from a man between 18 and 29 years old in good health and CMV-seronegative. The chain uses TRBV5-1 and TRBJ2-1; no reliable D call. The CDR3 bases are TGCGCCAGCGCCTTCTCTGGCGGAAGCAATGAGCAGTTCTTC. This translates into CASAFSGGSNEQFF. Filled out from reference TRBV5-1 and TRBJ2-1, the complete variable domain reads KAGVTQTPRYLIKTRGQQVTLSCSPISGHRSVSWYQQTPGQGLQFLFEYFSETQRNKGNFPGRFSGRQFSNSRSEMNVSTLELGDSALYLCASAFSGGSNEQFFGPGTRLTVL.